The clone carrying this T cell receptor (beta chain) occurred many times. The antigen remains unidentified. The data stem from a study of T cells in Graves' hyperthyroidism and ophthalmopathy. RNA transcripts served as the template for amplifying TCR beta CDR3 regions. HTBI primers were employed in a first-round RT-PCR of the TCR CDR3. TCRdb reprocessed the multiplex PCR reads with MiXCR, giving one entry per CDR3 protein. This table holds roughly 100,000 distinct CDR3 sequences, approximately 50% found once. V dropped 5 bases and J dropped 4; count of bases not matched to a gene: 13. The CDR3 runs to 19 residues. CDR1 and CDR2 from the germline V gene are SEHNR and FQNEAQ (reference sequence). Points from the study as a whole: Most thyroid clonotypes with frequency above 0.001 were detected in blood.

Over 18 months, lack of ophthalmopathy progression marked Graves' hyperthyroidism as stable. Patients were excluded for uncontrolled infection, other autoimmune disease, pregnancy or lactation. Fresh peripheral blood, approximately 10 ml, was the source of the PBMCs. This rearrangement joins TRBV7-9 to TRBJ2-1; TRBD2 matches at 14 bases. The sequence came from a man aged 35-49 years with Graves' hyperthyroidism. The specimen sequenced was blood. The CDR3 bases are TGTGCCAGCAGCCCAGGGACTAGCGGGAGTTGGGCCTCATACAATGAGCAGTTCTTC. Its translation: CASSPGTSGSWASYNEQFF. Full variable domain (outside the CDR3, taken from reference TRBV7-9 and TRBJ2-1): DTGVSQNPRHKITKRGQNVTFRCDPISEHNRLYWYRQTLGQGPEFLTYFQNEAQLEKSRLLSDRFSAERPKGSFSTLEIQRTEQGDSAMYLCASSPGTSGSWASYNEQFFGPGTRLTVL.